The rows below give T cell receptor beta chains drawn from one sample of a study of blood T cells in healthy people across ages. TCRdb called the 5' RACE reads again in MiXCR, with one record for every CDR3 protein. In the table there are 550,000 to 700,000 distinct CDR3 sequences, 25% to 30% of which are singletons. The sample consisted of blood. These receptor sequences come from a woman in her 70s in good health. CDR3s include the opening cysteine and the closing phenylalanine or tryptophan. Each record gives: D gene, clone size, V gene, J gene, CDR3 DNA, CDR3 protein. D genes are given only for firm matches. Where a row states a size, it is once, few, many or the class of an expanded clone; other rows omit it.

D gene: NA; clone size: NA; V gene: TRBV20-1; J gene: TRBJ2-5; CDR3 DNA: TGCAGTGCTAGTGAGGGGGGAGAGACCCAGTACTTC; CDR3 protein: CSASEGGETQYF
D gene: TRBD2; clone size: NA; V gene: TRBV24-1; J gene: TRBJ2-3; CDR3 DNA: TGTGCCACCAGTCCGCGGGAGTACACAGATACGCAGTATTTT; CDR3 protein: CATSPREYTDTQYF
D gene: NA; clone size: NA; V gene: TRBV28; J gene: TRBJ2-2; CDR3 DNA: TGTGCCAGCAACGACCAGGGGTTAATGGGGGAGCTGTTTTTT; CDR3 protein: CASNDQGLMGELFF
D gene: NA; clone size: NA; V gene: TRBV5-1; J gene: TRBJ1-1; CDR3 DNA: TGCGCCAGCAGCTTACAGGGTTCTGACACTGAAGCTTTCTTT; CDR3 protein: CASSLQGSDTEAFF
D gene: NA; clone size: NA; V gene: TRBV29-1; J gene: TRBJ2-1; CDR3 DNA: TGCAGCGGGAGCCAGGGTTTTAACTACAATGAGCAGTTCTTC; CDR3 protein: CSGSQGFNYNEQFF
D gene: NA; clone size: NA; V gene: TRBV2; J gene: TRBJ2-7; CDR3 DNA: TGTGCCAGCAGTGAACAGGGGCTACTCTACGAGCAGTACTTC; CDR3 protein: CASSEQGLLYEQYF
D gene: NA; clone size: NA; V gene: TRBV7-2; J gene: TRBJ2-3; CDR3 DNA: TGTGCCAGCAGCTATCGGTGGGCAGATACGCAGTATTTT; CDR3 protein: CASSYRWADTQYF
D gene: NA; clone size: few; V gene: TRBV12-3/TRBV12-4; J gene: TRBJ1-4; CDR3 DNA: TGTGCCAGCGCGAGGGCGGGAACTAATGAAAAACTGTTTTTT; CDR3 protein: CASARAGTNEKLFF
D gene: TRBD2; clone size: NA; V gene: TRBV12-3/TRBV12-4; J gene: TRBJ2-5; CDR3 DNA: TGTGCCAGCAGTTACTCAAGCGGGGGGATAGGAGAGACCCAGTACTTC; CDR3 protein: CASSYSSGGIGETQYF
D gene: NA; clone size: few; V gene: TRBV7-2; J gene: TRBJ2-2; CDR3 DNA: TGTGCCAGCAGCTGGACTGTCGTCCCCGGGGAGCTGTTTTTT; CDR3 protein: CASSWTVVPGELFF
D gene: NA; clone size: NA; V gene: TRBV6-2/TRBV6-3; J gene: TRBJ2-5; CDR3 DNA: TGTGCCAGCAGTTACCTTAGGAGGGGAGAGACCCAGTACTTC; CDR3 protein: CASSYLRRGETQYF
D gene: NA; clone size: few; V gene: TRBV29-1; J gene: TRBJ1-1; CDR3 DNA: TGCAGCGTTGCAGGGCCTGGCACTGAAGCTTTCTTT; CDR3 protein: CSVAGPGTEAFF
D gene: NA; clone size: few; V gene: TRBV10-3; J gene: TRBJ2-2; CDR3 DNA: TGTGCCATCAGTGAGTCTCCCGGGAACACCGGGGAGCTGTTTTTT; CDR3 protein: CAISESPGNTGELFF
D gene: NA; clone size: NA; V gene: TRBV6-1; J gene: TRBJ2-7; CDR3 DNA: TGTGCCAGCACTCAAGGACCCCCTACTTCCTACGAGCAGTACTTC; CDR3 protein: CASTQGPPTSYEQYF
D gene: NA; clone size: NA; V gene: TRBV11-3; J gene: TRBJ2-5; CDR3 DNA: TGTGCCAGCAGCTTAGCCGGATTCTGGGGCAATGAGCGGTTCTTC; CDR3 protein: CASSLAGFWGNERFF
D gene: NA; clone size: NA; V gene: TRBV12-2; J gene: TRBJ2-7; CDR3 DNA: TGTGCAAGTCGCTTAGCAGTCCCTAGTTACTACGAGCAGTACTTC; CDR3 protein: CASRLAVPSYYEQYF
D gene: NA; clone size: NA; V gene: TRBV5-1; J gene: TRBJ2-6; CDR3 DNA: TGCGCCAGCAGCTTGGCCGTTTTGAGTTCTGGGGCCAACGTCCTGACTTTC; CDR3 protein: CASSLAVLSSGANVLTF
D gene: NA; clone size: NA; V gene: TRBV15; J gene: TRBJ2-7; CDR3 DNA: TGTGCCACCAGCAACACCTACGAGCAGTACTTC; CDR3 protein: CATSNTYEQYF
D gene: NA; clone size: NA; V gene: TRBV12-5; J gene: TRBJ2-1; CDR3 DNA: TGTGCTAGTGTATGGGGTTACAATGAGCAGTTCTTC; CDR3 protein: CASVWGYNEQFF
D gene: NA; clone size: NA; V gene: TRBV3-1; J gene: TRBJ2-5; CDR3 DNA: TGTGCCAGCAGCCAAAACCCCCCGGGGTATCAAGAGACCCAGTACTTC; CDR3 protein: CASSQNPPGYQETQYF
D gene: TRBD2; clone size: few; V gene: TRBV24-1; J gene: TRBJ2-5; CDR3 DNA: TGTGCCACTGGGACTAGCGGGGGGGAGACCCAGTACTTC; CDR3 protein: CATGTSGGETQYF
D gene: TRBD2; clone size: NA; V gene: TRBV7-3; J gene: TRBJ2-1; CDR3 DNA: TGTGCCAGCACCTTAGCGGGGGGAACCTACAATGAGCAGTTCTTC; CDR3 protein: CASTLAGGTYNEQFF
D gene: TRBD1; clone size: NA; V gene: TRBV7-2; J gene: TRBJ2-2; CDR3 DNA: TGTGCCAGCAGTGCACAGGGGGCTCTTAACACCGGGGAGCTGTTTTTT; CDR3 protein: CASSAQGALNTGELFF
D gene: TRBD2; clone size: NA; V gene: TRBV29-1; J gene: TRBJ2-3; CDR3 DNA: TGCAGCGTCGGGGGGTTGGCAGATACGCAGTATTTT; CDR3 protein: CSVGGLADTQYF
D gene: NA; clone size: few; V gene: TRBV27; J gene: TRBJ1-2; CDR3 DNA: TGTGCCACCACCGACGGGGAACATGGCTACACCTTC; CDR3 protein: CATTDGEHGYTF
D gene: NA; clone size: NA; V gene: TRBV9; J gene: TRBJ2-6; CDR3 DNA: TGTGCCAGCAGCCCAACAGGGAATTCTGGGGCCAACGTCCTGACTTTC; CDR3 protein: CASSPTGNSGANVLTF
D gene: NA; clone size: few; V gene: TRBV29-1; J gene: TRBJ1-1; CDR3 DNA: TGCAGCGTGACCGCCGAGGAGGGGAGGCGTTTCGGAGGAGCTTTCTTT; CDR3 protein: CSVTAEEGRRFGGAFF
D gene: NA; clone size: NA; V gene: TRBV4-2; J gene: TRBJ2-3; CDR3 DNA: TGTGCCAGCAGCCGTGTACCCGGGGATACGCAGTATTTT; CDR3 protein: CASSRVPGDTQYF
D gene: NA; clone size: NA; V gene: TRBV29-1; J gene: TRBJ1-5; CDR3 DNA: TGCAGCGTACGGGGGGGGAGCAATCAGCCCCAGCATTTT; CDR3 protein: CSVRGGSNQPQHF
D gene: TRBD1; clone size: many; V gene: TRBV25-1; J gene: TRBJ1-5; CDR3 DNA: TGTGCCAGCAGTGCGGGAAACAGGGGTCAGCCCCAGCATTTT; CDR3 protein: CASSAGNRGQPQHF
D gene: NA; clone size: few; V gene: TRBV10-3; J gene: TRBJ2-1; CDR3 DNA: TGTGCCATCAGCAAGCACGGGGTGACGATTGAGGATGAGCAGTTCTTC; CDR3 protein: CAISKHGVTIEDEQFF
D gene: TRBD1; clone size: few; V gene: TRBV20-1; J gene: TRBJ2-2; CDR3 DNA: TGCAGTGCTAGAGATCGTAGGGGGCACGGGGAGCTGTTTTTT; CDR3 protein: CSARDRRGHGELFF
D gene: TRBD1; clone size: NA; V gene: TRBV20-1; J gene: TRBJ2-5; CDR3 DNA: TGCATTGCTACTTGGACAGGGTGGGAGACCCAGTACTTC; CDR3 protein: CIATWTGWETQYF
D gene: NA; clone size: NA; V gene: TRBV4-1; J gene: TRBJ1-1; CDR3 DNA: TGCGCCAGCAGCCAAGATCGGAGAACTGAAGCTTTCTTT; CDR3 protein: CASSQDRRTEAFF
D gene: TRBD2; clone size: NA; V gene: TRBV20-1; J gene: TRBJ2-1; CDR3 DNA: TGCAGTGCTAGAGATCCCAGCGGGGGTTACAATGAGCAGTTCTTC; CDR3 protein: CSARDPSGGYNEQFF
D gene: NA; clone size: few; V gene: TRBV20-1; J gene: TRBJ1-6; CDR3 DNA: TGCAGTGCTAGAGATCTTGGAGCTTCAACGGGAAATTCACCCCTCCACTTT; CDR3 protein: CSARDLGASTGNSPLHF
D gene: NA; clone size: few; V gene: TRBV20-1; J gene: TRBJ2-3; CDR3 DNA: TGCAGTGCTAGGGGAGATACGCAGTATTTT; CDR3 protein: CSARGDTQYF
D gene: TRBD1; clone size: few; V gene: TRBV6-6; J gene: TRBJ2-7; CDR3 DNA: TGTGCCAGCTCCCCCGGTGGGACAGGGTATTCCTACGAGCAGTACTTC; CDR3 protein: CASSPGGTGYSYEQYF
D gene: NA; clone size: NA; V gene: TRBV7-9; J gene: TRBJ2-3; CDR3 DNA: TGTGCCAGCAGCTCTGGGGCGGTTGATACGCAGTATTTT; CDR3 protein: CASSSGAVDTQYF
D gene: NA; clone size: many; V gene: TRBV20-1; J gene: TRBJ1-5; CDR3 DNA: TGCAGTGCTAGCCCCATGGGGGGTAGGGGCAATCAGCCCCAGCATTTT; CDR3 protein: CSASPMGGRGNQPQHF
D gene: NA; clone size: NA; V gene: TRBV27; J gene: TRBJ2-7; CDR3 DNA: TGTGCCAGCAGTTCAGGCGCAGCATTCAACGAGCAGTACTTC; CDR3 protein: CASSSGAAFNEQYF
D gene: NA; clone size: few; V gene: TRBV4-3; J gene: TRBJ1-2; CDR3 DNA: TGCGCCAGCAGCCAAGATGGCAGGGCCCTCTATGGCTACACCTTC; CDR3 protein: CASSQDGRALYGYTF
D gene: NA; clone size: few; V gene: TRBV7-8; J gene: TRBJ1-2; CDR3 DNA: TGTGCCAGCAGTCCTCCGGGCAGCTTACTCTATGGCTACACCTTC; CDR3 protein: CASSPPGSLLYGYTF
D gene: TRBD1; clone size: few; V gene: TRBV6-6; J gene: TRBJ2-7; CDR3 DNA: TGTGCCAGCCTCCTTGGACAGGGTGCCTTTGAGCAGTACTTC; CDR3 protein: CASLLGQGAFEQYF
D gene: NA; clone size: NA; V gene: TRBV12-3/TRBV12-4; J gene: TRBJ2-1; CDR3 DNA: TGTGCCAGCAGTTTAGACCCCGCAACCTACAATGAGCAGTTCTTC; CDR3 protein: CASSLDPATYNEQFF
D gene: TRBD2; clone size: NA; V gene: TRBV7-8; J gene: TRBJ2-1; CDR3 DNA: TGTGCCAGCAGCTTAGTAGCGGGAGGGCCCTCGAATGAGCAGTTCTTC; CDR3 protein: CASSLVAGGPSNEQFF
D gene: NA; clone size: NA; V gene: TRBV20-1; J gene: TRBJ1-1; CDR3 DNA: TGCAGTGCTAGAACAGGCAGACCGAACACTGAAGCTTTCTTT; CDR3 protein: CSARTGRPNTEAFF
D gene: NA; clone size: NA; V gene: TRBV6-2/TRBV6-3; J gene: TRBJ1-2; CDR3 DNA: TGTGCCAGCAGTTATACCCATGGGGCGCATCACTATGGCTACACCTTC; CDR3 protein: CASSYTHGAHHYGYTF
D gene: TRBD2; clone size: few; V gene: TRBV4-1; J gene: TRBJ2-2; CDR3 DNA: TGCGCCAGCAGCCAAGTTGGTAGTAGCGGGGGGATCGGGGAGCTGTTTTTT; CDR3 protein: CASSQVGSSGGIGELFF
D gene: TRBD2; clone size: few; V gene: TRBV7-2; J gene: TRBJ2-3; CDR3 DNA: TGTGCCAGCAGCCCCGGGGGGGCTATAGATACGCAGTATTTT; CDR3 protein: CASSPGGAIDTQYF
D gene: NA; clone size: NA; V gene: TRBV20-1; J gene: TRBJ2-5; CDR3 DNA: TGCAGTGCTAGCCCCGGGCGGGAGACCCAGTACTTC; CDR3 protein: CSASPGRETQYF
D gene: NA; clone size: NA; V gene: TRBV21-1; J gene: TRBJ2-5; CDR3 DNA: TGTGCCAGCAGCAAAGGCCCGGGGGGACAAGAGACCCAGTACTTC; CDR3 protein: CASSKGPGGQETQYF
D gene: NA; clone size: few; V gene: TRBV5-1; J gene: TRBJ2-2; CDR3 DNA: TGCGCCAGCAGCTTGGGTCCAGGGGAAACCGGGGAGCTGTTTTTT; CDR3 protein: CASSLGPGETGELFF
D gene: NA; clone size: few; V gene: TRBV15; J gene: TRBJ1-1; CDR3 DNA: TGTGCCACCAGCAGAACCAGGGAATCCACTGAAGCTTTCTTT; CDR3 protein: CATSRTRESTEAFF
D gene: NA; clone size: NA; V gene: TRBV6-2/TRBV6-3; J gene: TRBJ2-3; CDR3 DNA: TGTGCCAGCAGGCCCGGAGGGCTAGCGAATCGGGATACGCAGTATTTT; CDR3 protein: CASRPGGLANRDTQYF
D gene: TRBD2; clone size: many; V gene: TRBV20-1; J gene: TRBJ2-3; CDR3 DNA: TGCAGTGCTACCCCTCGGGAAGCGGGGCCCACAGATACGCAGTATTTT; CDR3 protein: CSATPREAGPTDTQYF
D gene: NA; clone size: few; V gene: TRBV2; J gene: TRBJ2-2; CDR3 DNA: TGTGCCAGCATTCGTCAAATCACCGGGGAGCTGTTTTTT; CDR3 protein: CASIRQITGELFF
D gene: NA; clone size: NA; V gene: TRBV4-3; J gene: TRBJ2-3; CDR3 DNA: TGCGCCAGCAGCCGGGGGGGCGTGGCAGATACGCAGTATTTT; CDR3 protein: CASSRGGVADTQYF
D gene: NA; clone size: NA; V gene: TRBV7-7; J gene: TRBJ2-5; CDR3 DNA: TGTGCTAGCAGCCGATCGGGGTACCAAGAGACCCAGTACTTC; CDR3 protein: CASSRSGYQETQYF
D gene: TRBD2; clone size: NA; V gene: TRBV5-1; J gene: TRBJ2-2; CDR3 DNA: TGCGCCAGCAGCCAACAAGGACTAGCGGCCGGGGAGCTGTTTTTT; CDR3 protein: CASSQQGLAAGELFF